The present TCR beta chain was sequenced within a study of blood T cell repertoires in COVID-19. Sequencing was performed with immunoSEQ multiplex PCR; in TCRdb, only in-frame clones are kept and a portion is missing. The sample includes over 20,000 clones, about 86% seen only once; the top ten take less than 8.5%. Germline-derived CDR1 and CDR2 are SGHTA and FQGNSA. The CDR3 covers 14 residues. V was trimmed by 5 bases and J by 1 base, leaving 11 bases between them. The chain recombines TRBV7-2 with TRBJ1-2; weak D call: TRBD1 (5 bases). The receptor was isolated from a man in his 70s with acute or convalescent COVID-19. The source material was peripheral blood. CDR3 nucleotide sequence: TGTGCCAGCAGCGGCCGGGACTTTAACTATGGCTACACCTTC. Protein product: CASSGRDFNYGYTF.